This T cell receptor (beta chain) comes out of a study of OX40 agonist ivuxolimab in advanced cancers. Study summary: Every 2 weeks, patients got intravenous ivuxolimab at one of six dose levels (0.01-10 mg/kg). Averaging roughly 60 years in age, with a range of roughly 23 to 80, the cohort was 65% to 90% male. General study results and limits: Compared with CD4+, CD8+ T cells on average had more expanded clones.

As concerns this clone: The antigen remains unidentified.

With V trimmed by 8 bases and J by 2 bases, 18 bases remained unmatched. This CDR3 spans 19 amino acids. Only in-frame clones appear in the TCRdb table, and some are missing; sequencing was by immunoSEQ multiplex PCR. The sample yields more than 45,000 clones, under 95% seen once. The chain carries TRBV23-1 and TRBJ2-7, with 13 bases aligning to TRBD2. TRBV23-1 belongs to the ORF category, with a function that is uncertain. Specimen: CD4+ or CD8+ T cells sorted from blood, collected in a trial of the OX40 agonist ivuxolimab. This sequence was found in an adult with an advanced solid tumor such as melanoma, head and neck, liver or kidney cancer. In nucleotides, the CDR3 is TGCGCCAGCGTAACAACAGGGGGCGAACTAGCGGGAGGGACCTACGAGCAGTACTTC. It is translated as CASVTTGGELAGGTYEQYF.